This T cell receptor beta chain derives from a study of CD8 T cells in ankylosing spondylitis. Study results and limitations: Reportedly, disease-linked clones are significantly enriched in ankylosing spondylitis patients' matched synovial fluid. Eight highly homologous variants formed a TCR beta motif that appeared characteristic of ankylosing spondylitis blood.

A single record per CDR3 protein comes from TCRdb applying MiXCR to the 5' RACE reads. The data hold 450,000 to 550,000 distinct CDR3 sequences, with less than 6% observed a single time. In this sample, this clonotype turned up many times. Its antigen is unknown. The germline gives CDR1 SGHRS, CDR2 YFSETQ. V lost 0 bases, J lost 6 bases, and 5 bases stayed unmatched. This CDR3 is 15 amino acids long. This TCR derives from a male donor with ankylosing spondylitis. This rearrangement joins TRBV5-1 to TRBJ1-2; 10 nucleotides align to TRBD1. The sequenced material came from blood, either unsorted or a sorted T cell fraction (not recorded which). The CDR3 sequence: CASSLDGTGVHGYTF. The CDR3 bases are TGCGCCAGCAGCTTGGACGGGACAGGGGTTCATGGCTACACCTTC.